The 20 T cell receptor beta chains listed next were all sequenced from one sample in a study of T cell responses to AZD1222 COVID-19 vaccine. Data came from immunoSEQ multiplex PCR; TCRdb stores just in-frame clones and leaves some out. Of about 49,000 clones in the sample, approximately 79% were seen once. The sample in question was peripheral blood, obtained on day 0 of MenACWY control vaccination. The source is an adult in good health.

The chain recombines TRBV2 with TRBJ1-4; no firm D call. Trimming pared 7 bases from V and 0 bases from J, leaving 21 bases between. The CDR3 runs 18 residues. The germline V gene has CDR1 SNHLY and CDR2 FYNNEI. As DNA, the CDR3 is TGTGCCAGCACGAAGACACGGGTAACTGTAACAACTAATGAAAAACTGTTTTTT. It codes for CASTKTRVTVTTNEKLFF.

The chain employs TRBV4-1 and TRBJ2-7; TRBD2 agrees at 7 bases. The trim removed 0 bases at V and 3 bases at J, leaving 5 bases unmatched. Germline values: CDR1 MGHRA, CDR2 YSYEKL. CDR3 size: 15 residues. The CDR3 region has the DNA TGCGCCAGCAGCCAAGAGGGGGGGGTCGGCTACGAGCAGTACTTC. As protein: CASSQEGGVGYEQYF.

The chain joins TRBV2 to TRBJ2-1; no clear D. The germline V gene has CDR1 SNHLY and CDR2 FYNNEI. The CDR3 consists of 15 residues. Trimming pared 6 bases from V and 8 bases from J, leaving 20 bases between. For the CDR3, the DNA is TGTGCCAGCAGCCCAACTCGCCCCGGCCTGGATGAGCAGTTCTTC. Translation: CASSPTRPGLDEQFF.

Here the CDR3 reads CASRDFPGLVPYNEQFF. The CDR3 bases are TGTGCCAGCAGGGACTTTCCGGGACTAGTCCCCTACAATGAGCAGTTCTTC. The chain recombines TRBV2 with TRBJ2-1; 8 nucleotides line up with TRBD2. The CDR3 loop spans 17 amino acids. The germline CDR1 and CDR2 sequences are SNHLY and FYNNEI. V lost 6 bases to trimming and J lost 2 bases; unmatched junction nucleotides: 12.

This chain links TRBV18 with TRBJ2-7; D is possibly TRBD1 (6 bases). The germline gives CDR1 KGHSH, CDR2 LQKENI. The CDR3 loop spans 14 amino acids. The V end was cut by 2 bases, the J end by 5 bases, with 13 bases between. In DNA form, the CDR3 reads TGTGCCAGCTCACCAAAAACCAGGGGCCACGAGCAGTACTTC. Translating it yields CASSPKTRGHEQYF.

CDR3 coding DNA: TGTGCCAGCAGCCAAGATCGGGGGGACAATCAGCCCCAGCATTTT. Residues: CASSQDRGDNQPQHF. This rearrangement joins TRBV3-1 (or the pseudogene TRBV3-2) to TRBJ1-5, with D tentatively TRBD1 (5 bases). CDR1 is LGHDT, CDR2 YNNKEL, per germline (reference sequence). Trimming left V 0 bases short and J 3 bases short, with 9 bases between. The CDR3 length is 15 residues.

This sequence joins TRBV11-3 and TRBJ2-5; D remains unclear. This CDR3 comprises 13 residues. Germline assignment: CDR1 SGHNT and CDR2 YENEEA. V lost 0 bases and J lost 1, with 3 bases in between. The CDR3 spells CASSLDPQETQYF. The CDR3 coding sequence is TGTGCCAGCAGCTTAGACCCCCAAGAGACCCAGTACTTC.

This chain links TRBV6-4 with TRBJ1-6; TRBD1 is a possible D gene (5 bases). With 4 bases removed from V and 6 bases from J, the gap between germline ends came to 13 bases. Germline CDR1 MRHNA, CDR2 SNTAGT. The CDR3 consists of 15 residues. CDR3 bases: TGTGCCAGCAGTGCGCGGGCAGGGAGTAATTCACCCCTCCACTTT. As protein: CASSARAGSNSPLHF.

The genes are TRBV6-4 and TRBJ2-3, with 7 positions matching TRBD1. The CDR3 runs to 15 residues. Looked up from germline, CDR1 is MRHNA and CDR2 is SNTAGT. The junction had 5 bases not matched to a gene; V was cut back by 3 bases and J by 2 bases. CDR3 sequence (DNA): TGTGCCAGCAGTGAGGGGACAGCCACCACAGATACGCAGTATTTT. Its translation is CASSEGTATTDTQYF.

The genes are TRBV19 and TRBJ1-3; no firm D call. Per the germline V gene, CDR1 is LNHDA and CDR2 is SQIVND (reference sequence). V was cut by 8 bases and J by 0 bases, with 8 bases left in between. This CDR3 is built from 13 residues. CDR3 amino acids: CASRRLSGNTIYF. Here the CDR3 DNA reads TGTGCCAGTCGAAGGCTCTCTGGAAACACCATATATTTT. Full variable domain (missing parts from reference TRBV19 and TRBJ1-3): DGGITQSPKYLFRKEGQNVTLSCEQNLNHDAMYWYRQDPGQGLRLIYYSQIVNDFQKGDIAEGYSVSREKKESFPLTVTSAQKNPTAFYLCASRRLSGNTIYFGEGSWLTVV.

This clone was seen more than once but under ten times. This sample also contains other DNA sequences that code for the same CDR3. This chain uses TRBV12-3 or TRBV12-4 with TRBJ1-2; D is undetermined. The CDR3 covers 13 residues. Trimming left V 5 bases short and J 7 bases short, with 14 bases between. CDR3 DNA: TGTGCCAGCAGTCCCCGCCCCCAAGGTGGCTACACCTTC. It yields the protein CASSPRPQGGYTF.

The chain joins TRBV6-5 to TRBJ2-3, with no clear D. The CDR3 totals 12 residues. V gave up 6 bases and J gave up 2 bases, with 6 bases separating them. Germline V lookup: CDR1 MNHEY, CDR2 SVGAGI. CDR3 bases: TGTGCCAGCAGCCGAAACACAGATACGCAGTATTTT. Translation: CASSRNTDTQYF.

V usage is TRBV5-1 and J usage is TRBJ2-1; D uncertain. Germline V gene data show CDR1 as SGHRS and CDR2 as YFSETQ. The length of the CDR3 is 14 residues. The ends were cut back, 0 bases at V and 4 bases at J, with 8 bases in the middle. The CDR3 region is CASSLAVGYNEQFF. In DNA form, the CDR3 reads TGCGCCAGCAGCTTGGCGGTCGGTTACAATGAGCAGTTCTTC. The variable domain in full, completed from reference TRBV5-1 and TRBJ2-1, reads KAGVTQTPRYLIKTRGQQVTLSCSPISGHRSVSWYQQTPGQGLQFLFEYFSETQRNKGNFPGRFSGRQFSNSRSEMNVSTLELGDSALYLCASSLAVGYNEQFFGPGTRLTVL.

The chain links TRBV4-1 to TRBJ1-6; D remains unclear. CDR3 length equals 13 residues. CDR1 is MGHRA, CDR2 YSYEKL, per germline. Trimming took off 0 bases at V and 7 bases at J, with 4 bases between the two ends. For the CDR3, the DNA is TGCGCCAGCAGCCAAGATCCGAATTCACCCCTCCACTTT. This translates into CASSQDPNSPLHF.

V usage is TRBV3-1 (or the pseudogene TRBV3-2) and J usage is TRBJ2-2; D is undetermined. The CDR3 extends over 11 amino acids. Trimming took off 7 bases at V and 6 bases at J, with 6 bases between the two ends. Per germline, CDR1 LGHDT and CDR2 YNNKEL (reference sequence). CDR3 in amino acids: CASTSAGELFF. CDR3 nucleotide sequence: TGTGCCAGCACCTCAGCCGGGGAGCTGTTTTTT.

The J gene is TRBJ1-3, the V gene TRBV6-1; 9 nucleotides line up with TRBD1. The CDR3 has 16 amino acids. Trimming at V came to 6 bases and at J to 0 bases, leaving 6 bases not matched to a gene. CDR1 is MNHNS and CDR2 is SASEGT in the germline V gene. The CDR3 is CASREQGALSGNTIYF. CDR3 DNA sequence: TGTGCCAGCAGGGAACAGGGGGCCCTCTCTGGAAACACCATATATTTT.

This clone was counted once. The genes are TRBV3-1 (or the pseudogene TRBV3-2) and TRBJ2-2, with 13 bases aligning to TRBD2. V lost 4 bases and J lost 3; bases outside the gene matches: 2. Per the germline V gene, CDR1 is LGHDT and CDR2 is YNNKEL (reference sequence). The CDR3 is made up of 16 amino acids. The DNA of the CDR3 is TGTGCCAGCAGCCTGACTAGCGGGAGGTACACCGGGGAGCTGTTTTTT. The encoded protein is CASSLTSGRYTGELFF.

The chain joins TRBV10-3 to TRBJ2-7; no definite D call. Germline V lookup: CDR1 ENHRY, CDR2 SYGVKD. CDR3 size: 16 residues. Trimming took 0 bases from V and 3 from J, leaving 15 bases between them. The CDR3 DNA reads as TGTGCCATCAGTGAGTCAGAACTTAATACAGACTACGAGCAGTACTTC. Protein product: CAISESELNTDYEQYF.

The rearrangement joins TRBV28 to TRBJ1-5; 7 bases match TRBD1. The CDR3 has 16 residues. Germline CDR1 reads MDHEN; CDR2 reads SYDVKM. With 5 bases clipped from V and 7 bases from J, the junction kept 14 bases outside the gene matches. The CDR3 DNA follows: TGTGCCAGCAGTGTGCTCTTACAGGGGTCTGGGCAGCCCCAGCATTTT. Amino acids: CASSVLLQGSGQPQHF.

This rearrangement joins TRBV28 to TRBJ1-5; tentatively, D is TRBD1 (5 bases). This CDR3 contains 15 residues. V was trimmed by 4 bases and J by 3 bases, leaving 13 bases between them. Germline V gene data show CDR1 as MDHEN and CDR2 as SYDVKM. CDR3 in amino acids: CASSSTSGINQPQHF. CDR3 coding DNA: TGTGCCAGCAGTTCTACATCAGGGATCAATCAGCCCCAGCATTTT.